This TCR beta chain was captured in a study of cytomegalovirus exposure and HLA in healthy donors. Donors were drawn from the approximately 120-subject validation cohort, separate from the approximately 620-subject first cohort. Sequencing used immunoSEQ multiplex PCR; TCRdb keeps in-frame clones, though not all of them. The sample consists of 300,000 or so clones, approximately 85% of them appearing once. Of note for this clone: Its specificity is not known.

General study findings and limits: The tendency of first-cohort TCR clusters to co-occur in the 90 to 150 validation repertoires was the finding of a later analysis.

The V gene lost 1 base and the J gene lost 6 bases, with 5 bases spanning the gap. The CDR3 runs to 12 residues. CDR1 is SGHDT, CDR2 YYEEEE, per germline. Specimen: PBMCs. The chain couples TRBV5-6 to TRBJ1-5; D remains unclear. This sequence originates from a man in his thirties or forties in good health and CMV-seronegative. CDR3 sequence: CASSLLGQPQHF. In DNA, the CDR3 is TGTGCCAGCAGCTTGCTAGGTCAGCCCCAGCATTTT.